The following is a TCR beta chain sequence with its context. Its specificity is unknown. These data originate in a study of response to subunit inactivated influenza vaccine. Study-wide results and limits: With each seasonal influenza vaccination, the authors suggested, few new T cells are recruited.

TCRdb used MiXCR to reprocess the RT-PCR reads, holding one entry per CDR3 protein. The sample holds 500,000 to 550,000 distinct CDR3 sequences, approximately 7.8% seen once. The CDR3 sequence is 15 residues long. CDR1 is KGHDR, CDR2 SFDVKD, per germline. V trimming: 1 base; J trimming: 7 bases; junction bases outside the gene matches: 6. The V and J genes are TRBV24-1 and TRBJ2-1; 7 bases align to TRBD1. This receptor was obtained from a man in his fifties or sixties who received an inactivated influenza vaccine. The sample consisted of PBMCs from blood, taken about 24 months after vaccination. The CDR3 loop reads CATSDFGQGVNEQFF. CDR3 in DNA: TGTGCCACCAGTGATTTCGGGCAGGGGGTAAATGAGCAGTTCTTC.